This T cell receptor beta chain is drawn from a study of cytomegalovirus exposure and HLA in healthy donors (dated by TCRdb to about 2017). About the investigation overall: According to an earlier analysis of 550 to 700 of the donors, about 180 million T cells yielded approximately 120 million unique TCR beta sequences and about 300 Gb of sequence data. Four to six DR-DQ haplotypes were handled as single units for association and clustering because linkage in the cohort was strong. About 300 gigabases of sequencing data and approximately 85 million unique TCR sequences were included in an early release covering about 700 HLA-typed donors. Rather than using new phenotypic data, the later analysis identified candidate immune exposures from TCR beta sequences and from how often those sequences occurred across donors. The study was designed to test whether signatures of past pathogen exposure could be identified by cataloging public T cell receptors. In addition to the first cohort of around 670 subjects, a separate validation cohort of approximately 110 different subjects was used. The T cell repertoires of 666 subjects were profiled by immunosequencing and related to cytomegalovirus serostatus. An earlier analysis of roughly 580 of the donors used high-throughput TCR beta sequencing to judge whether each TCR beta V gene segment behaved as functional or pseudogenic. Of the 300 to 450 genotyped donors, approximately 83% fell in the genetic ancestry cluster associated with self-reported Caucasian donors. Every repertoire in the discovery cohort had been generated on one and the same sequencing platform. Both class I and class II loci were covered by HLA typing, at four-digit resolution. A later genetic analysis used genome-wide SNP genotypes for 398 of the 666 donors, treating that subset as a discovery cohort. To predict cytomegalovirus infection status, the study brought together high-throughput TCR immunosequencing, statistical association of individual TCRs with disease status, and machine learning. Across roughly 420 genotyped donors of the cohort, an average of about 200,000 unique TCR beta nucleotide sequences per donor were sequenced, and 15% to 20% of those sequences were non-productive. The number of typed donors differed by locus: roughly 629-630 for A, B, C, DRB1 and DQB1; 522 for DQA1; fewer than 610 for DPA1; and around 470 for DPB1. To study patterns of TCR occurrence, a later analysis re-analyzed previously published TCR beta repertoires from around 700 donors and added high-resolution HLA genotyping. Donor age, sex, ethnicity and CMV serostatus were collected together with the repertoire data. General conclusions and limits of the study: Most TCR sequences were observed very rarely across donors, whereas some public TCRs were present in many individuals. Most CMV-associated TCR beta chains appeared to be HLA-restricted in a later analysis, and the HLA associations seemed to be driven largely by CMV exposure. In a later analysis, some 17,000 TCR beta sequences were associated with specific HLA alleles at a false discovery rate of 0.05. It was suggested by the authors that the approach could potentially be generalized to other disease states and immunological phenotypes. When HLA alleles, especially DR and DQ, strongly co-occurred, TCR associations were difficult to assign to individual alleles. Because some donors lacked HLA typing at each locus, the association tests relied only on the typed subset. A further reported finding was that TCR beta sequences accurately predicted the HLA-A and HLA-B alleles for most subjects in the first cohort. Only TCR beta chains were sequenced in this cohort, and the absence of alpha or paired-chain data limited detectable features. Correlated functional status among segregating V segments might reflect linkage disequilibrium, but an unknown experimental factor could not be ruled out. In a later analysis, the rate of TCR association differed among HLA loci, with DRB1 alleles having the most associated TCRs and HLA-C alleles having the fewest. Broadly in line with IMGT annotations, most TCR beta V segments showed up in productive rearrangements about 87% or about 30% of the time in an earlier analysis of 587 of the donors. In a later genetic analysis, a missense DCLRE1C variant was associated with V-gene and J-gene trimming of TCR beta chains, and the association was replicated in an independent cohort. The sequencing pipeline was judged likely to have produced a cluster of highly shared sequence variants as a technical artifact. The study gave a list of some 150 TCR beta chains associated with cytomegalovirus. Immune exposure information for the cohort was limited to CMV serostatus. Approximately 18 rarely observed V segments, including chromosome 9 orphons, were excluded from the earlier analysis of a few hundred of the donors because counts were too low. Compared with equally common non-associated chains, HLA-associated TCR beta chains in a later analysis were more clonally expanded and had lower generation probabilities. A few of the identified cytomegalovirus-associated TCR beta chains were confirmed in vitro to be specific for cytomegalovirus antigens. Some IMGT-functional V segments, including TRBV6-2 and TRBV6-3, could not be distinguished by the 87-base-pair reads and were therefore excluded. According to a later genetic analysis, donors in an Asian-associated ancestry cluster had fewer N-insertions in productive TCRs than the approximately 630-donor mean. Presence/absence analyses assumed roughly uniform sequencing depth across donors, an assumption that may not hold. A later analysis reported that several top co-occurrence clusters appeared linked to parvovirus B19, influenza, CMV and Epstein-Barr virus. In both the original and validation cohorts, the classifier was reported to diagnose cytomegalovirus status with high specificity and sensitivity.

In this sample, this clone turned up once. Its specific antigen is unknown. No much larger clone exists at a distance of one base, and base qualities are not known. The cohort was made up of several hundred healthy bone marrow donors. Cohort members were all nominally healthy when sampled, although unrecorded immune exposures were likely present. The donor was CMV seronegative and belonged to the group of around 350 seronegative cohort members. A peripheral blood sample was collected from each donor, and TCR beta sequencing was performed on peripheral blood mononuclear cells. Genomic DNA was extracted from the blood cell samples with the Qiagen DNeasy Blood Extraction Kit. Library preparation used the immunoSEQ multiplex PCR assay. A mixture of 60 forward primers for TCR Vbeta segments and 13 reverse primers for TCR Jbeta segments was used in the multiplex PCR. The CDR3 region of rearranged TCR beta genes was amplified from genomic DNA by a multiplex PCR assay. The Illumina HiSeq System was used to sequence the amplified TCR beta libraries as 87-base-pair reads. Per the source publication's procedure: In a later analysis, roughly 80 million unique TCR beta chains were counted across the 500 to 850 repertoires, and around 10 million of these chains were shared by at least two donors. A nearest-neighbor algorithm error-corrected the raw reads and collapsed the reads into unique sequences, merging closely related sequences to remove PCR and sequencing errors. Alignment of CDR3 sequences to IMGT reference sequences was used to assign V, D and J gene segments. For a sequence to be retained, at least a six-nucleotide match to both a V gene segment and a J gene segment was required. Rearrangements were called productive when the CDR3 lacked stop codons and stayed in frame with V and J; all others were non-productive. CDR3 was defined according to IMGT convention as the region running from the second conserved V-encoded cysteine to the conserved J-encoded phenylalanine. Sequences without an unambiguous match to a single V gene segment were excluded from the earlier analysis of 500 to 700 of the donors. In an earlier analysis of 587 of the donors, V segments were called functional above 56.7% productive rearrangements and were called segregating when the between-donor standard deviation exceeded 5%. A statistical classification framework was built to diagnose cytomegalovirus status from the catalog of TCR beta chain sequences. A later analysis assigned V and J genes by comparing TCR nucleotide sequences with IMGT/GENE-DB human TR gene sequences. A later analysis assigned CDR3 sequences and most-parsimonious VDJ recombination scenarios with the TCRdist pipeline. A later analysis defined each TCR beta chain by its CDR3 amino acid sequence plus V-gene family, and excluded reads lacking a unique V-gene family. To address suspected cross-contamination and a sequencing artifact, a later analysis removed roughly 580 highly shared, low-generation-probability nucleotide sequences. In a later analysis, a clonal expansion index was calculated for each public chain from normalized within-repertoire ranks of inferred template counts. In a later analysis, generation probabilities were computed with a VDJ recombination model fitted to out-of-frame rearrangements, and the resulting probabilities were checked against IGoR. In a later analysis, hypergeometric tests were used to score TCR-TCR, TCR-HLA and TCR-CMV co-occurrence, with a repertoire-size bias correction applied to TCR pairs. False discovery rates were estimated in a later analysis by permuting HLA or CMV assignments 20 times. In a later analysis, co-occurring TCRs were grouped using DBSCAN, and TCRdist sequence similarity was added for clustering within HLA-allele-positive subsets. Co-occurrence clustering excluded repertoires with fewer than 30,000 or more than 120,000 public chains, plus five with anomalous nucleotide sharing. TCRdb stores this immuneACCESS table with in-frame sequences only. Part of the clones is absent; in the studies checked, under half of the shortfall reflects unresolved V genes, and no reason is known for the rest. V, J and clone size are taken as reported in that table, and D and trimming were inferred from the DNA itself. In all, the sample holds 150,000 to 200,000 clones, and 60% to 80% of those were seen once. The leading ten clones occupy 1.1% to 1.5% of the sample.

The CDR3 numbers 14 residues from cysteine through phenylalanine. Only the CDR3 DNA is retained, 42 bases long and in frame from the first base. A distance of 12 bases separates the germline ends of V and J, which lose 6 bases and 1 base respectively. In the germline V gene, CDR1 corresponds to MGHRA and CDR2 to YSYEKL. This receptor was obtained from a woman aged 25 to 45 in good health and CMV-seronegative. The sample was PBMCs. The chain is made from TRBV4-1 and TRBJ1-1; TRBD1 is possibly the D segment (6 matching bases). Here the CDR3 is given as CASSRQVGNTEAFF. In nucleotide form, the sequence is TGCGCCAGCAGTCGACAGGTTGGGAACACTGAAGCTTTCTTT.